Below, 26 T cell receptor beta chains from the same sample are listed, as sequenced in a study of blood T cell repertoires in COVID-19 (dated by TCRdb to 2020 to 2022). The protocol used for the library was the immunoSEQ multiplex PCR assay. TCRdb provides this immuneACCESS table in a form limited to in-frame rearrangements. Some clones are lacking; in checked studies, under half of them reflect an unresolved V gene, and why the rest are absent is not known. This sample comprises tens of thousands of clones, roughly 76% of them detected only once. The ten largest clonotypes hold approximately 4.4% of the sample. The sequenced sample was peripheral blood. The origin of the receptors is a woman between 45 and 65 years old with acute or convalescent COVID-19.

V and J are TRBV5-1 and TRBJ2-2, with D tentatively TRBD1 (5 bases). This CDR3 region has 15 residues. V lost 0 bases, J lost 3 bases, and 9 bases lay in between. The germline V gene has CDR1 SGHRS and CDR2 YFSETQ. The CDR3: CASSLALGDTGELFF. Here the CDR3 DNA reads TGCGCCAGCAGCTTGGCCTTAGGGGACACCGGGGAGCTGTTTTTT.

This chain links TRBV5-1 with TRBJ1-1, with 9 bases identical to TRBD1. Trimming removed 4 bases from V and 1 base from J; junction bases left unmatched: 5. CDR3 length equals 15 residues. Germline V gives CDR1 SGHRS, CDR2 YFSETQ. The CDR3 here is CASSGRDRENTEAFF. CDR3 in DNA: TGCGCCAGCAGCGGCCGGGACAGGGAGAACACTGAAGCTTTCTTT.

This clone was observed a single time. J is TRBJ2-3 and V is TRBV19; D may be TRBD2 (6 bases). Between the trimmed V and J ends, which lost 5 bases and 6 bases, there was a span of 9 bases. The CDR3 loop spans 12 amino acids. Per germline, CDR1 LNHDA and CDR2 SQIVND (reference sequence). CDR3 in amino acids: CASSFGRDTQYF. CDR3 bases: TGTGCCAGTAGTTTTGGGAGGGATACGCAGTATTTT.

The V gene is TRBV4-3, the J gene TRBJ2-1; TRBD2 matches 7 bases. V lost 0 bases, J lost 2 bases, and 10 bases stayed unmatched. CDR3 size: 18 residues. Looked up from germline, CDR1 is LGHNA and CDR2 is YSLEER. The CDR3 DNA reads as TGCGCCAGCAGCCAAGATCGGACGGCTCTAGCGGCCTACAATGAGCAGTTCTTC. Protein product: CASSQDRTALAAYNEQFF.

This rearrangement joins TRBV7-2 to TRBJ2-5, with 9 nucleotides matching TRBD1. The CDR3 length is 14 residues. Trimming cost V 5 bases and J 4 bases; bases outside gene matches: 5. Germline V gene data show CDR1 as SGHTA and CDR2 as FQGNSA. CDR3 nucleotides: TGTGCCAGCAGCCTGAGGACAGGGGTAGAGACCCAGTACTTC. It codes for CASSLRTGVETQYF.

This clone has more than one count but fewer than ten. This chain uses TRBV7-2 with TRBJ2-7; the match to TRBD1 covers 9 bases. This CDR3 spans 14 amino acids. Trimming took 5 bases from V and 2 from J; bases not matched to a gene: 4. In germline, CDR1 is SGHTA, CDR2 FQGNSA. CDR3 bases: TGTGCCAGCAGCCACAGACAGGGGGCCTACGAGCAGTACTTC. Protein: CASSHRQGAYEQYF.

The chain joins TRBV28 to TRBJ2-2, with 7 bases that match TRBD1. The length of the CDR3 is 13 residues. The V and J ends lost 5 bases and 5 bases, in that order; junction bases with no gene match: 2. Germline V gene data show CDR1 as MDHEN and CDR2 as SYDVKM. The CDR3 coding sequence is TGTGCCAGCAGTCTACAGGGGACCGGGGAGCTGTTTTTT. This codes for CASSLQGTGELFF.

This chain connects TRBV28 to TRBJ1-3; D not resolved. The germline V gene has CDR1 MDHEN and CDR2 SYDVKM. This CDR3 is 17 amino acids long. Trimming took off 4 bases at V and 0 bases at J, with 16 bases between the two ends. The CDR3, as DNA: TGTGCCAGCAGTTCCCCTTACGGTCAGGTCTCTGGAAACACCATATATTTT. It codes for CASSSPYGQVSGNTIYF.

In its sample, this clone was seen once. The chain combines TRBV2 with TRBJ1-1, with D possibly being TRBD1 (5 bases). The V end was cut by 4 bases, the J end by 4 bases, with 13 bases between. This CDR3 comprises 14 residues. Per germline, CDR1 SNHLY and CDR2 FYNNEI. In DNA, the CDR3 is TGTGCCAGCAGTGCAGGGCGGGGTATCACTGAAGCTTTCTTT. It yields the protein CASSAGRGITEAFF.

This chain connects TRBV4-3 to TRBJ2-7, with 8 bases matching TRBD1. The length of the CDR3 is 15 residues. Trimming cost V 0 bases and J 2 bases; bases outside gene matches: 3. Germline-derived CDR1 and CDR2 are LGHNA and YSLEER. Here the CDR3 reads CASSQETGGTYEQYF. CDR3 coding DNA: TGCGCCAGCAGCCAAGAAACAGGGGGGACCTACGAGCAGTACTTC.

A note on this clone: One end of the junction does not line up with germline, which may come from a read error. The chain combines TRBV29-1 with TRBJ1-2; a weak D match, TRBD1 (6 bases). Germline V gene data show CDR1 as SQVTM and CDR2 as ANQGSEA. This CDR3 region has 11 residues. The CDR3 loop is CSVEAVGTKKF. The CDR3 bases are TGCAGCGTTGAAGCCGTGGGGACAAAAAAATTC.

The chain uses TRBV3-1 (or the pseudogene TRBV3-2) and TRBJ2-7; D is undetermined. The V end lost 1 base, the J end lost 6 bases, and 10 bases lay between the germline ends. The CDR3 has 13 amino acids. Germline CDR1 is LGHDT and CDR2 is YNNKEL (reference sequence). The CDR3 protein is CASSQVRQSEQYF. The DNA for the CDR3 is TGTGCCAGCAGCCAAGTGCGGCAGAGCGAGCAGTACTTC.

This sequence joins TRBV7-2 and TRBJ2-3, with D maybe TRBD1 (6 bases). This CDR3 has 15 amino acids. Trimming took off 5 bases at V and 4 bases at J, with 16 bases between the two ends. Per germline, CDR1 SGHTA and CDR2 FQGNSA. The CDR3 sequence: CASSLQGGSSDTQYF. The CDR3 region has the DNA TGTGCCAGCAGCCTACAGGGCGGGTCATCAGATACGCAGTATTTT. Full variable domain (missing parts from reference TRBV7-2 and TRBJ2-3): GAGVSQSPSNKVTEKGKDVELRCDPISGHTALYWYRQSLGQGLEFLIYFQGNSAPDKSGLPSDRFSAERTGGSVSTLTIQRTQQEDSAVYLCASSLQGGSSDTQYFGPGTRLTVL.

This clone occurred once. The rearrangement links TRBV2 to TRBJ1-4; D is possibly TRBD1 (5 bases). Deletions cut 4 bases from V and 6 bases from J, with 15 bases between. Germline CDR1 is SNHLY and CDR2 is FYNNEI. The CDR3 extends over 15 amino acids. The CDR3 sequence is CASSGGGQGHEKLFF. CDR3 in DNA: TGTGCCAGCAGTGGAGGAGGGCAGGGACATGAAAAACTGTTTTTT.

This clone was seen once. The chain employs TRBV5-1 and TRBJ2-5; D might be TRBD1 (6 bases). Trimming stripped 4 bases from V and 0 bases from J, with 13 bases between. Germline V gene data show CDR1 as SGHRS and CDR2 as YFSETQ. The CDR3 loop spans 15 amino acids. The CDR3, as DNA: TGCGCCAGCAGCCCGACAGGCCCCAACCAAGAGACCCAGTACTTC. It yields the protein CASSPTGPNQETQYF. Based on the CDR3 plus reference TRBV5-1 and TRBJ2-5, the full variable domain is KAGVTQTPRYLIKTRGQQVTLSCSPISGHRSVSWYQQTPGQGLQFLFEYFSETQRNKGNFPGRFSGRQFSNSRSEMNVSTLELGDSALYLCASSPTGPNQETQYFGPGTRLLVL.

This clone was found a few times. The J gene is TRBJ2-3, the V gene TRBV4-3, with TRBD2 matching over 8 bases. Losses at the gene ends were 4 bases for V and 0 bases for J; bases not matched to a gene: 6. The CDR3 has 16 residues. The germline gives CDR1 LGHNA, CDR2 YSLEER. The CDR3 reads CASSPRLALSTDTQYF. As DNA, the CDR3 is TGCGCCAGCAGCCCGAGACTAGCGTTGAGCACAGATACGCAGTATTTT.

CDR3 DNA: TGTGCCAGCAGTGAAGCCGACAGCCTTAGCACAGATACGCAGTATTTT. Amino acids: CASSEADSLSTDTQYF. This chain links TRBV6-1 with TRBJ2-3; D possibly corresponds to TRBD1 (5 bases). This CDR3 comprises 16 residues. V gave up 0 bases and J gave up 0 bases, with 10 bases separating them. Germline loops: CDR1 MNHNS, CDR2 SASEGT.

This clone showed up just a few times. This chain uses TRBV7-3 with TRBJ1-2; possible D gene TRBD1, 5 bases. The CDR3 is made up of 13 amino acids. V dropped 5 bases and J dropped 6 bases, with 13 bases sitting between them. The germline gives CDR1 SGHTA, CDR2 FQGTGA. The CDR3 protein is CASSPSGGDGYTF. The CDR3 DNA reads TGTGCCAGCAGCCCGTCGGGGGGGGATGGCTACACCTTC.

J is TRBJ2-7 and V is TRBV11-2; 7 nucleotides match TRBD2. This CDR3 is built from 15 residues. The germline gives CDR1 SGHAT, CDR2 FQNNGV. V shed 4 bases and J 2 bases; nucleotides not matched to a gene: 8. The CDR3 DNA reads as TGTGCCAGCAGCTCCCCCGGACTAGGTACCTACGAGCAGTACTTC. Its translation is CASSSPGLGTYEQYF.

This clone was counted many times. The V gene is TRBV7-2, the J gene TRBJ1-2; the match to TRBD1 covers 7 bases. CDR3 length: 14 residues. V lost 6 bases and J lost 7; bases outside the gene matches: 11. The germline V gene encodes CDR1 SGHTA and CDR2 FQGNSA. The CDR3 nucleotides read TGTGCCAGCAGTGCAGCCAGGGGGTCAGGTGGCTACACCTTC. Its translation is CASSAARGSGGYTF.

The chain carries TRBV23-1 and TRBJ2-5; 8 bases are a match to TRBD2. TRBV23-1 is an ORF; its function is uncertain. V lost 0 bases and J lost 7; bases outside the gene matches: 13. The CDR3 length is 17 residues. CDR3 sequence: CASSQSRAGAPLGTQYF. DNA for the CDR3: TGCGCCAGCAGTCAATCTAGAGCGGGGGCTCCCCTGGGGACCCAGTACTTC.

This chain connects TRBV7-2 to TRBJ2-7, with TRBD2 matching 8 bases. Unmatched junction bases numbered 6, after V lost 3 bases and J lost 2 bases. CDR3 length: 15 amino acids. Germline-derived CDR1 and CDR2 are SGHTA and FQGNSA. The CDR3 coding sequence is TGTGCCAGCAGCTTCCCCAAGCGGGGGCCCTACGAGCAGTACTTC. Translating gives CASSFPKRGPYEQYF.

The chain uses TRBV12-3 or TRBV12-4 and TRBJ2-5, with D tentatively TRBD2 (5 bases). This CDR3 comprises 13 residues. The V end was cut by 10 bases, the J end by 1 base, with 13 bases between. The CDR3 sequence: CATGDRSQETQYF. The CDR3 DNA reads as TGTGCCACCGGGGATAGGTCCCAAGAGACCCAGTACTTC.

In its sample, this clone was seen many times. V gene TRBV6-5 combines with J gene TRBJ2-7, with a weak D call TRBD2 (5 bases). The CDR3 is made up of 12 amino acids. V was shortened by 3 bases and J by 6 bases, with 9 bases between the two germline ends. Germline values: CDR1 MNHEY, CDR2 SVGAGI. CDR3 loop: CASSYSGSEQYF. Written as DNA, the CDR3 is TGTGCCAGCAGTTATTCGGGGAGCGAGCAGTACTTC.

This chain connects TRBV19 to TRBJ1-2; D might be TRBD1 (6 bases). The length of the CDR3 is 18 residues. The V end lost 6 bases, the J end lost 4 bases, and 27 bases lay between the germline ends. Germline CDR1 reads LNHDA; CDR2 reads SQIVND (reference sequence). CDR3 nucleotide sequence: TGTGCCAGTAGGGGTGATGGGCGCAGGGGCCACTCCTTCTATGGCTACACCTTC. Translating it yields CASRGDGRRGHSFYGYTF.

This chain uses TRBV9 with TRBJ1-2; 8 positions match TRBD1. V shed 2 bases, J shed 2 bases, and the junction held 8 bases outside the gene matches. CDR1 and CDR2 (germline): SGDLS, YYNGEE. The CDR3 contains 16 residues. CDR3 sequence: CASSVMPTGANYGYTF. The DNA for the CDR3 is TGTGCCAGCAGCGTGATGCCGACAGGGGCCAACTATGGCTACACCTTC.